The sequence of this T cell receptor beta chain was determined in a study of T cells in Graves' hyperthyroidism and ophthalmopathy. Study-level information: Initial diagnosis, before any treatment, was when peripheral blood was collected.

Study-level results: Blood samples included most of the expanded thyroid clonotypes exceeding 0.001.

Calling Graves' hyperthyroidism stable meant ophthalmopathy did not progress within 18 months. Lactation, pregnancy, other autoimmune disease or uncontrolled infection excluded patients. The source material, RNA transcripts, was used to amplify TCR beta CDR3 regions. Carried out on the TCR CDR3, a first-round RT-PCR used the HTBI primer set. TCRdb recomputed calls from the multiplex PCR reads with MiXCR, one row per CDR3 protein. The sample lists 650,000 to 700,000 distinct CDR3 sequences; 15% to 20% were seen once. This clonotype was counted between two and nine times. What it recognizes is unknown. This CDR3 region has 14 residues. The V end was cut by 3 bases, the J end by 7 bases, with 15 bases between. Germline lookup yields CDR1 GTSNPN and CDR2 SVGIG (reference sequence).

Source material: blood. The clonotype was recovered from a man aged 45-65 years with Graves' hyperthyroidism. V and J are TRBV30 and TRBJ2-2, with D unresolved. The CDR3 nucleotides read TGTGCCTGGAGGGGAAACCGCCCCAACGGGGAGCTGTTTTTT. It is translated as CAWRGNRPNGELFF.